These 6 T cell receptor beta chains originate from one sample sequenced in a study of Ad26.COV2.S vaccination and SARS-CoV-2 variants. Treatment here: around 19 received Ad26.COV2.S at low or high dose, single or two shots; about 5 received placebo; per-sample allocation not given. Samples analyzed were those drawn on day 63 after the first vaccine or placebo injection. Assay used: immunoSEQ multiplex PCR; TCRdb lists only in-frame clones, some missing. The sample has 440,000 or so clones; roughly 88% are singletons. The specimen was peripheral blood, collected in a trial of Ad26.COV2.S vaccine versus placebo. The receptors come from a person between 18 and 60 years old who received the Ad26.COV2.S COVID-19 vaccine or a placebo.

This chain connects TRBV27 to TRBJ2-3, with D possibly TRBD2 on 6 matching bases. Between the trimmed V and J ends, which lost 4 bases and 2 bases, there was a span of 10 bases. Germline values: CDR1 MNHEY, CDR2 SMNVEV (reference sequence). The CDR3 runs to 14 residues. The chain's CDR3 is CASSSTSYTDTQYF. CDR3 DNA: TGTGCCAGCAGTTCGACTAGTTACACAGATACGCAGTATTTT.

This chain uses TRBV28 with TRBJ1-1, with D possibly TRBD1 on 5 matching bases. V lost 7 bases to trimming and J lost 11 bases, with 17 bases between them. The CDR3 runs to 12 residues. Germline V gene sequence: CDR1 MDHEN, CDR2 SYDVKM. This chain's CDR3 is CASNTGTGWAFF. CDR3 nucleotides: TGTGCCAGCAATACAGGAACAGGTTGGGCTTTCTTT.

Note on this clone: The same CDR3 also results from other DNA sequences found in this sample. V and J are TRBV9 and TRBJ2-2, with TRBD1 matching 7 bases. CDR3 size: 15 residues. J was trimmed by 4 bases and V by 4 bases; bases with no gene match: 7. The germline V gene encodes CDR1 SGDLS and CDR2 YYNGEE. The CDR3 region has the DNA TGTGCCAGCAGCCCACGACAGGGCGGCACCGGGGAGCTGTTTTTT. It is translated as CASSPRQGGTGELFF.

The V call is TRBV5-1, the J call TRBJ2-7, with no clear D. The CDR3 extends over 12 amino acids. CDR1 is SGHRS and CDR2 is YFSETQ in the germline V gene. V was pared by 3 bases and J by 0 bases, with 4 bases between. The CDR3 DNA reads TGCGCCAGCAGCTCCCTCTCCTACGAGCAGTACTTC. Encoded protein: CASSSLSYEQYF.

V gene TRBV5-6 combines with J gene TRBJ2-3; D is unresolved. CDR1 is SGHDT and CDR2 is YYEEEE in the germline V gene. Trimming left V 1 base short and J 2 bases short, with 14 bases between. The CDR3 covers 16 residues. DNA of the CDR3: TGTGCCAGCAGCTTGCCCGGGTCAACGATCACAGATACGCAGTATTTT. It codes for CASSLPGSTITDTQYF.

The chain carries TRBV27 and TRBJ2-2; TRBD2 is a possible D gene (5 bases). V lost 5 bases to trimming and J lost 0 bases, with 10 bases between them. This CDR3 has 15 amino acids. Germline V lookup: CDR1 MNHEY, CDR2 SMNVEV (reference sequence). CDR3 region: CASSLGLANTGELFF. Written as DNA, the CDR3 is TGTGCCAGCAGTCTAGGACTTGCGAACACCGGGGAGCTGTTTTTT.